A single sample gave rise to the 20 T cell receptor beta chains below, sequenced in a study of T cells after yellow fever vaccination. TCRdb called the 5' RACE reads again in MiXCR, with one record for every CDR3 protein. The sample lists 200,000 to 300,000 distinct CDR3 sequences; roughly 3.7% were seen once. Sequencing was performed on PBMCs, taken 15 days after the yellow fever booster vaccination. These receptors came from a young man who received the YFV17D yellow fever vaccine.

This clonotype was observed at least ten times. The chain uses TRBV7-2 and TRBJ2-5, with D perhaps matching TRBD1 or TRBD2 (5 bases each). The CDR3 is 14 residues long. V was shortened by 2 bases and J by 5 bases, with 12 bases between the two germline ends. Germline V gene sequence: CDR1 SGHTA, CDR2 FQGNSA. The CDR3 reads CASSLSGARETQYF. Here the CDR3 DNA reads TGTGCCAGCAGCTTATCCGGGGCCCGGGAGACCCAGTACTTC.

In this sample, this clonotype turned up many times. The CDR3 protein is CASSVGPSNSPLHF. CDR3 DNA: TGTGCCAGCAGCGTCGGGCCGAGTAATTCACCCCTCCACTTT. The V call is TRBV9, the J call TRBJ1-6; D is uncertain. The ends were cut back, 2 bases at V and 6 bases at J, with 9 bases in the middle. This CDR3 has 14 residues. Germline V gene lookup returns CDR1 SGDLS and CDR2 YYNGEE.

The sample holds many counts of this clonotype. The chain links TRBV4-3 to TRBJ2-3; D perhaps matches TRBD2 (5 bases). Looked up from germline, CDR1 is LGHNA and CDR2 is YSLEER. This CDR3 has 17 residues. The V end lost 0 bases, the J end lost 0 bases, and 13 bases lay between the germline ends. The chain's CDR3 is CASSQDRSGLSTDTQYF. In DNA, the CDR3 is TGCGCCAGCAGCCAAGATCGGTCGGGGTTGAGCACAGATACGCAGTATTTT.

This clonotype was picked up many times. The chain links TRBV7-3 to TRBJ2-3; 8 nucleotides align to TRBD2. With V trimmed by 3 bases and J by 2 bases, 7 bases remained unmatched. Germline V lookup: CDR1 SGHTA, CDR2 FQGTGA. The CDR3 runs to 16 residues. The CDR3 nucleotides read TGTGCCAGCAGCTTGGATCCGGGGGGGATCACAGATACGCAGTATTTT. Protein product: CASSLDPGGITDTQYF.

This clonotype was counted ten times or more. The chain couples TRBV5-4 to TRBJ1-2, with D uncertain. This CDR3 is 13 amino acids long. V lost 5 bases and J 2 bases, leaving 10 bases between the germline ends. Germline V CDR1 and CDR2: SGHNT, YYREEE (reference sequence). CDR3 in DNA: TGTGCCAGCAGGGAAGGAGAAAACTATGGCTACACCTTC. It yields the protein CASREGENYGYTF.

This clonotype was recorded at least ten times. The chain employs TRBV7-7 and TRBJ2-7, with D hard to call. The CDR3 length is 12 residues. The V and J ends lost 5 bases and 5 bases respectively, with 10 bases between them. CDR1 is SSHAT, CDR2 FNYEAQ, per germline (reference sequence). CDR3 sequence (DNA): TGTGCCAGCAGCCGACCAGGCCACGAGCAGTACTTC. This codes for CASSRPGHEQYF.

This clonotype came up many times. J is TRBJ2-6 and V is TRBV11-1; D ambiguous. Trimming pared 5 bases from V and 0 bases from J, leaving 14 bases between. The CDR3 sequence is 17 residues long. CDR1 SGHAT and CDR2 FQDESV come from the germline V gene (reference sequence). The CDR3 is CASSKWRGFSGANVLTF. CDR3 DNA sequence: TGTGCCAGCAGCAAGTGGAGAGGATTCTCTGGGGCCAACGTCCTGACTTTC.

Ten or more counts support this clonotype. The genes are TRBV5-4 and TRBJ2-7; 9 nucleotides match TRBD1. V dropped 0 bases and J dropped 6; count of bases not matched to a gene: 10. Germline V CDR1 and CDR2: SGHNT, YYREEE (reference sequence). The CDR3 covers 16 residues. The CDR3 DNA reads as TGTGCCAGCAGCTTGGCCCCGGGACAGGGAACGGGCGAGCAGTACTTC. Its protein product is CASSLAPGQGTGEQYF.

This clonotype showed up many times. V gene TRBV7-3 combines with J gene TRBJ2-6; perhaps TRBD2 as D (6 bases). Germline CDR1 is SGHTA and CDR2 is FQGTGA. This CDR3 is 16 amino acids long. The ends were cut back, 0 bases at V and 0 bases at J, with 6 bases in the middle. The DNA of the CDR3 is TGTGCCAGCAGCTTAACGGGGGGCTCTGGGGCCAACGTCCTGACTTTC. Translated, it gives CASSLTGGSGANVLTF.

This clonotype was seen many times. V gene TRBV12-3 or TRBV12-4 combines with J gene TRBJ1-2; weak D call: TRBD1 (6 bases). The CDR3 has 12 amino acids. V gave up 5 bases and J gave up 5 bases, with 9 bases separating them. The CDR3 region is CASSGGPYGYTF. CDR3 sequence (DNA): TGTGCCAGCAGTGGGGGGCCTTATGGCTACACCTTC.

This clonotype was counted many times. Here the CDR3 reads CASSLAGTGNTGELFF. The CDR3 bases are TGTGCCAGCAGCTTAGCAGGGACAGGGAACACCGGGGAGCTGTTTTTT. The rearrangement joins TRBV7-9 to TRBJ2-2; 8 nucleotides match TRBD1. V shed 0 bases and J 1 base; nucleotides not matched to a gene: 1. The CDR3 runs 16 residues. Germline V gene lookup returns CDR1 SEHNR and CDR2 FQNEAQ (reference sequence).

This clonotype was seen repeatedly, ten times or more. This chain uses TRBV4-1 with TRBJ2-1, with no clear D. The germline V gene encodes CDR1 MGHRA and CDR2 YSYEKL. The CDR3 loop spans 16 amino acids. V lost 0 bases and J 0 bases, leaving 9 bases between the germline ends. In DNA form, the CDR3 reads TGCGCCAGCAGCCAAGATCGGCAAATCTCCTACAATGAGCAGTTCTTC. Its protein is CASSQDRQISYNEQFF.

This clonotype was detected many times. The chain joins TRBV7-2 to TRBJ2-1, with D uncertain. The CDR3 sequence is 14 residues long. Germline-derived CDR1 and CDR2 are SGHTA and FQGNSA. With 5 bases removed from V and 6 bases from J, the gap between germline ends came to 14 bases. The CDR3 here is CASSPFRVSNEQFF. For the CDR3, the DNA is TGTGCCAGCAGCCCTTTCCGGGTCTCCAATGAGCAGTTCTTC.

This clonotype was seen at least ten times. This sequence joins TRBV4-1 and TRBJ1-1, with a possible D match to TRBD1 (5 bases). Germline V gives CDR1 MGHRA, CDR2 YSYEKL. CDR3 length equals 18 residues. The V end lost 1 base, the J end lost 1 base, and 19 bases lay between the germline ends. The DNA for the CDR3 is TGCGCCAGCAGCCAAGGGATCGGGACCCCAAGGGCGAACACTGAAGCTTTCTTT. Amino acid sequence: CASSQGIGTPRANTEAFF.

This clonotype was seen repeatedly, ten times or more. The chain carries TRBV19 and TRBJ1-1; a possible D gene is TRBD1 (5 bases). The CDR3 runs to 12 residues. V gave up 5 bases and J gave up 6 bases, with 10 bases separating them. Germline V gene data show CDR1 as LNHDA and CDR2 as SQIVND (reference sequence). CDR3 nucleotide sequence: TGTGCCAGTAGTTTAGGGGTGGCTGAAGCTTTCTTT. As protein: CASSLGVAEAFF.

This clonotype was seen repeatedly, ten times or more. This sequence joins TRBV6-5 and TRBJ2-3; 8 positions match TRBD1. With 11 bases clipped from V and 2 bases from J, the junction kept 3 bases outside the gene matches. CDR1 is MNHEY and CDR2 is SVGAGI in the germline V gene. This CDR3 has 12 residues. The CDR3 is CAVRGLTDTQYF. The CDR3 coding sequence is TGTGCCGTCAGGGGGCTCACAGATACGCAGTATTTT.

Many counts were recorded for this clonotype. The rearrangement joins TRBV9 to TRBJ1-4; 7 bases are a match to TRBD1. This CDR3 spans 13 amino acids. V dropped 3 bases and J dropped 5; count of bases not matched to a gene: 1. Germline CDR1 and CDR2: SGDLS and YYNGEE. The CDR3 bases are TGTGCCAGCAGCGGCAGGGGGAATGAAAAACTGTTTTTT. It yields the protein CASSGRGNEKLFF.

This clonotype was seen ten or more times. The chain joins TRBV5-4 to TRBJ1-4; D uncertain. The CDR3 runs to 14 residues. Germline-derived CDR1 and CDR2 are SGHNT and YYREEE (reference sequence). V lost 0 bases to trimming and J lost 5 bases, with 8 bases between them. CDR3 amino acids: CASSLDLENEKLFF. The CDR3, as DNA: TGTGCCAGCAGCTTGGATTTGGAGAATGAAAAACTGTTTTTT.

This clonotype was seen at least ten times. This chain uses TRBV5-1 with TRBJ2-2; D remains unclear. The CDR3 has 14 amino acids. The germline gives CDR1 SGHRS, CDR2 YFSETQ. V shed 1 base and J shed 4 bases, with 8 bases lying between them. CDR3: CASSLIGITGELFF. The CDR3 region has the DNA TGCGCCAGCAGCTTGATCGGAATCACCGGGGAGCTGTTTTTT.

The V and J genes are TRBV12-3 or TRBV12-4 and TRBJ2-4, with D perhaps matching TRBD1 (6 bases). V was trimmed by 5 bases and J by 2 bases, leaving 13 bases between them. The CDR3 extends over 15 amino acids. The CDR3 loop reads CASSHRVDTKNIQYF. As DNA, the CDR3 is TGTGCCAGCAGTCACAGGGTTGATACCAAAAACATTCAGTACTTC.